These T cell receptor beta chains were read from a single sample in a study of T cell responses to AZD1222 COVID-19 vaccine. The data were produced by immunoSEQ multiplex PCR, yet TCRdb's version contains in-frame clones alone and is incomplete. Altogether roughly 99,000 clones are present, 89% being singletons, with the ten largest covering about 6.6%. Source: peripheral blood, taken on day 0 of AZD1222 vaccination. These receptors were collected from an adult in good health. The CDR3 runs from the conserved cysteine through the conserved F or W. The order of the fields is D gene, clone size, J gene, V gene, CDR3 DNA, CDR3 protein. A D gene is named only where the DNA matches it firmly. The size entry is marked missing in some rows and otherwise reads once, few, many or a size class.

D gene: -
clone size: -
J gene: TRBJ1-2
V gene: TRBV30
CDR3 DNA: TGTGCCTGGAGATTCTTTGGGGCTTACCCAGGCGATGGCTACACCTTC
CDR3 protein: CAWRFFGAYPGDGYTF

D gene: -
clone size: -
J gene: TRBJ2-3
V gene: TRBV6-2/TRBV6-3
CDR3 DNA: TGTGCCAGCAGCCCCACCCTTGATACGCAGTATTTT
CDR3 protein: CASSPTLDTQYF

D gene: TRBD1
clone size: -
J gene: TRBJ1-5
V gene: TRBV2
CDR3 DNA: TGTGCCAGCAGCACGGGACAGGGAGGCCGTCAGCCCCAGCATTTT
CDR3 protein: CASSTGQGGRQPQHF

D gene: TRBD1
clone size: -
J gene: TRBJ1-4
V gene: TRBV7-9
CDR3 DNA: TGTGCCAGCAGCTCGGACAGGACAACTAATGAAAAACTGTTTTTT
CDR3 protein: CASSSDRTTNEKLFF

D gene: -
clone size: -
J gene: TRBJ1-2
V gene: TRBV4-3
CDR3 DNA: TGCGCCAGCAGCCAATACAGGGAGCTAAACTATGGCTACACCTTC
CDR3 protein: CASSQYRELNYGYTF

D gene: -
clone size: -
J gene: TRBJ1-1
V gene: TRBV5-4
CDR3 DNA: TGTGCCAGCAGCCTCACACTGAACACTGAAGCTTTCTTT
CDR3 protein: CASSLTLNTEAFF

D gene: -
clone size: -
J gene: TRBJ1-5
V gene: TRBV27
CDR3 DNA: TGTGCCAGCAGCCCACTGGTAACGCTCGGTACCGCGGGACAAAGTAGCAATCAGCCCCAGCATTTT
CDR3 protein: CASSPLVTLGTAGQSSNQPQHF

D gene: -
clone size: -
J gene: TRBJ2-7
V gene: TRBV7-8
CDR3 DNA: TGTGCCAGCAGCTTAGCTCCGGGACCCGACTACGAGCAGTACTTC
CDR3 protein: CASSLAPGPDYEQYF

D gene: TRBD2
clone size: -
J gene: TRBJ2-1
V gene: TRBV5-1
CDR3 DNA: TGCGCCAGCAGCTTGTTCGGGAGGGATAATGAGCAGTTCTTC
CDR3 protein: CASSLFGRDNEQFF

D gene: -
clone size: -
J gene: TRBJ1-6
V gene: TRBV7-2
CDR3 DNA: TGTGCCAGCAGCCATTTTACGAGGCCAACCCTCCACTTT
CDR3 protein: CASSHFTRPTLHF

D gene: -
clone size: -
J gene: TRBJ2-5
V gene: TRBV5-1
CDR3 DNA: TGCGCCAGCAGCTTGCAGGACAGAGTCCTCGAGACCCAGTACTTC
CDR3 protein: CASSLQDRVLETQYF

D gene: -
clone size: once
J gene: TRBJ1-3
V gene: TRBV12-3/TRBV12-4
CDR3 DNA: TGTGCCAGCAGTTTAATGGGAAACACCATATATTTT
CDR3 protein: CASSLMGNTIYF

D gene: -
clone size: -
J gene: TRBJ2-1
V gene: TRBV28
CDR3 DNA: TGTGCCAGCAGTTCAAATACGGGCGTAACCTCCTACAATGAGCAGTTCTTC
CDR3 protein: CASSSNTGVTSYNEQFF

D gene: -
clone size: -
J gene: TRBJ1-2
V gene: TRBV19
CDR3 DNA: TGTGCCAGTAGTCGGGGGCTGGACTATGGCTACACCTTC
CDR3 protein: CASSRGLDYGYTF

D gene: TRBD1
clone size: -
J gene: TRBJ2-7
V gene: TRBV7-2
CDR3 DNA: TGTGCCAGCAGCGTTCGACAGGGACAGGAGTACTTC
CDR3 protein: CASSVRQGQEYF

D gene: -
clone size: -
J gene: TRBJ2-5
V gene: TRBV6-4
CDR3 DNA: TGTGCCAGCAGTGACTCATGGGGGGAGACCCAGTACTTC
CDR3 protein: CASSDSWGETQYF

D gene: TRBD2
clone size: -
J gene: TRBJ2-5
V gene: TRBV3-1/TRBV3-2
CDR3 DNA: TGTGCCAGCAGCCTAGCGGGGGGCCAAGAGACCCAGTACTTC
CDR3 protein: CASSLAGGQETQYF

D gene: -
clone size: -
J gene: TRBJ1-2
V gene: TRBV6-1
CDR3 DNA: TGTGCCAGCAGTGAATCCACCCGTTTATCTGGCTACACCTTC
CDR3 protein: CASSESTRLSGYTF